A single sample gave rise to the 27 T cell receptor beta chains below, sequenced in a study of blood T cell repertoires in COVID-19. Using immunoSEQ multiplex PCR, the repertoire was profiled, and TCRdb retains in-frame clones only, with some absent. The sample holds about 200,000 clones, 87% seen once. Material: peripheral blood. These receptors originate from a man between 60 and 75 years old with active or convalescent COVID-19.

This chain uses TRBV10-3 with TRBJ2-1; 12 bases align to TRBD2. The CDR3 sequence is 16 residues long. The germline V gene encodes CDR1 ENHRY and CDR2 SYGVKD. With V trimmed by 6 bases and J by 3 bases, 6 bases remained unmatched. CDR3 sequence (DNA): TGTGCCATCAGCCCCGGACTAGCGGGGAACTACAATGAGCAGTTCTTC. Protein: CAISPGLAGNYNEQFF.

The CDR3 nucleotides are TGTGCCAGCAGCCAGACAGTCAACACTGAAGCTTTCTTT. Translating gives CASSQTVNTEAFF. This rearrangement joins TRBV14 to TRBJ1-1, with a tentative D call TRBD1 (5 bases). The CDR3 has 13 residues. V shed 3 bases and J shed 2 bases, with 7 bases lying between them. Per the germline V gene, CDR1 is SGHDN and CDR2 is FVKESK.

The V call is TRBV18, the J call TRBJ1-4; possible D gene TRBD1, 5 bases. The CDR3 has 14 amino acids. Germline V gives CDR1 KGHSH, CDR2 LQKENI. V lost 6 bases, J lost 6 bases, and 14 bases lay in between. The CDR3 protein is CASSLTGADEKLFF. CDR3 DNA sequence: TGTGCCAGCTCGCTGACTGGGGCAGATGAAAAACTGTTTTTT.

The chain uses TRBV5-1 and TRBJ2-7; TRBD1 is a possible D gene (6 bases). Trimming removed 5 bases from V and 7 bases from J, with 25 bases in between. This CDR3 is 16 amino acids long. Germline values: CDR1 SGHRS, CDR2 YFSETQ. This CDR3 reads CASSLGAGQVKGEQYF. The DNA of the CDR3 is TGCGCCAGCAGTCTGGGGGCTGGGCAGGTGAAAGGGGAGCAGTACTTC.

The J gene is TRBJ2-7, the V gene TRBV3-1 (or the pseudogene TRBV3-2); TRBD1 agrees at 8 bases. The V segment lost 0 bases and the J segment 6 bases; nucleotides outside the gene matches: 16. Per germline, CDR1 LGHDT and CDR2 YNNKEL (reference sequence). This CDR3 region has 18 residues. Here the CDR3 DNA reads TGTGCCAGCAGCCAAGACACCCGGTCCGGCGCAGGGGGCCCCGAGCAGTACTTC. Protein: CASSQDTRSGAGGPEQYF.

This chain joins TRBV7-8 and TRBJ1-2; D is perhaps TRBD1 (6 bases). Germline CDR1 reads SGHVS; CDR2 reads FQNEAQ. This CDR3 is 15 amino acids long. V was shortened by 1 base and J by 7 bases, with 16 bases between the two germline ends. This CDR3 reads CASSLVGQSALGYTF. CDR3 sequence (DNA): TGTGCCAGCAGCTTAGTTGGACAGAGCGCCCTTGGCTACACCTTC.

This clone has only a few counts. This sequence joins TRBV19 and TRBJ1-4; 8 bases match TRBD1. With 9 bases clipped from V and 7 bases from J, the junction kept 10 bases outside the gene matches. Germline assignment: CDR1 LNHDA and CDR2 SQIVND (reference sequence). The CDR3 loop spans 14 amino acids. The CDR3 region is CASAPRDRIEKLFF. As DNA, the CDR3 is TGTGCCAGCGCTCCCCGGGACAGGATTGAAAAACTGTTTTTT.

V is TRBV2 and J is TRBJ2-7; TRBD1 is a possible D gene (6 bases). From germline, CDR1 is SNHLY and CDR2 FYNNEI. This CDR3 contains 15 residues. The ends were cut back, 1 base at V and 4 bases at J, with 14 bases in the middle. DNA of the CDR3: TGTGCCAGCAGTGAAGGGGACAAAGGGTCGTACGAGCAGTACTTC. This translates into CASSEGDKGSYEQYF. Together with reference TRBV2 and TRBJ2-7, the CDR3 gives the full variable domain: EPEVTQTPSHQVTQMGQEVILRCVPISNHLYFYWYRQILGQKVEFLVSFYNNEISEKSEIFDDQFSVERPDGSNFTLKIRSTKLEDSAMYFCASSEGDKGSYEQYFGPGTRLTVT.

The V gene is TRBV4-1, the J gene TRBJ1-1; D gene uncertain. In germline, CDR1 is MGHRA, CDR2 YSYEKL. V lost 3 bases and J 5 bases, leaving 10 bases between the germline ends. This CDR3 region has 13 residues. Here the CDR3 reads CASSQGTATEAFF. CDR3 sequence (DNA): TGCGCCAGCAGCCAGGGCACGGCTACTGAAGCTTTCTTT.

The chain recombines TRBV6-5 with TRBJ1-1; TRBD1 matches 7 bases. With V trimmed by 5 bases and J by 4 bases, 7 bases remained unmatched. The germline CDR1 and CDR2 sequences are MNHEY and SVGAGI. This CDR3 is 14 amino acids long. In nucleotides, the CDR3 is TGTGCCAGCAGTCCCCGACAGGGCGGCACTGAAGCTTTCTTT. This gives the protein CASSPRQGGTEAFF.

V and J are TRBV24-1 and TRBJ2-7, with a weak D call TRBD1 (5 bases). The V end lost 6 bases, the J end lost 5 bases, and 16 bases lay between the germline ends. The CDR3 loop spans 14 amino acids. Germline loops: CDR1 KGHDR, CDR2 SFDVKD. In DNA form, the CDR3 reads TGTGCCACCAGTATAGGGGCAGGGAAGAACGAGCAGTACTTC. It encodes CATSIGAGKNEQYF.

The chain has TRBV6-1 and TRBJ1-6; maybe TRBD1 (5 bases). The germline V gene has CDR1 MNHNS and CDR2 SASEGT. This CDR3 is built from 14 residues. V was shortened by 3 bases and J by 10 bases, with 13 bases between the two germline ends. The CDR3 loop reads CASSETVEGSPLHF. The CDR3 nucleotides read TGTGCCAGCAGTGAGACAGTGGAAGGCTCACCCCTCCACTTT.

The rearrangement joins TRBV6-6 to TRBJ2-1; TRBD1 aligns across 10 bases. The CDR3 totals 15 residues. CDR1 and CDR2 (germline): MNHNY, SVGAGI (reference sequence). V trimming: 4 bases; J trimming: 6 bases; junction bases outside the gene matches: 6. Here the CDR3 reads CASSSGTGVSNEQFF. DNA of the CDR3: TGTGCCAGCAGTTCCGGGACAGGGGTTAGCAATGAGCAGTTCTTC.

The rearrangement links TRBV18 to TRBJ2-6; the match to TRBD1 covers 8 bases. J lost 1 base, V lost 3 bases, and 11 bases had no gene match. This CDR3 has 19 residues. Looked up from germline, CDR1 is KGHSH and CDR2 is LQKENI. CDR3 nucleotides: TGTGCCAGCTCACCCCTACTTGGACAGGGTTTATCTGGGGCCAACGTCCTGACTTTC. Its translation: CASSPLLGQGLSGANVLTF. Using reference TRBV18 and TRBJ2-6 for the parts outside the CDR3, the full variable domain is NAGVMQNPRHLVRRRGQEARLRCSPMKGHSHVYWYRQLPEEGLKFMVYLQKENIIDESGMPKERFSAEFPKEGPSILRIQQVVRGDSAAYFCASSPLLGQGLSGANVLTFGAGSRLTVL.

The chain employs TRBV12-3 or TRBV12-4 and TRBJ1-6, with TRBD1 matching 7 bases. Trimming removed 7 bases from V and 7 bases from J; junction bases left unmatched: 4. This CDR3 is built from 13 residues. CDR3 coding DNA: TGTGCCAGCACTCGACAGGGAAATTCACCCCTCCACTTT. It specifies CASTRQGNSPLHF.

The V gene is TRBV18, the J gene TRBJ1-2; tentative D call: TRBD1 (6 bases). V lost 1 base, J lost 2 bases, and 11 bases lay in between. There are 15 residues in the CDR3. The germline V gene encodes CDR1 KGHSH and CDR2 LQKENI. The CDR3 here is CASSPRAGANYGYTF. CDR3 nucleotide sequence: TGTGCCAGCTCACCACGGGCAGGGGCGAACTATGGCTACACCTTC.

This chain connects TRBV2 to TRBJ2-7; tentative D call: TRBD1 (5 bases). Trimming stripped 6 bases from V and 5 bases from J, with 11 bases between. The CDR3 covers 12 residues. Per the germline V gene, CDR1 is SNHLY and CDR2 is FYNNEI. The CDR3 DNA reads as TGTGCCAGCAGCGACAGCCTCGACGAGCAGTACTTC. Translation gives CASSDSLDEQYF.

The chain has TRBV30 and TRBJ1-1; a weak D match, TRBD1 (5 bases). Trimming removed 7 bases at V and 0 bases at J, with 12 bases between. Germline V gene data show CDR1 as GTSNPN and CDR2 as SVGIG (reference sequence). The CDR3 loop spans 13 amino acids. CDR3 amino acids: CASSRGMNTEAFF. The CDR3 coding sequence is TGTGCCTCCTCGCGGGGGATGAACACTGAAGCTTTCTTT.

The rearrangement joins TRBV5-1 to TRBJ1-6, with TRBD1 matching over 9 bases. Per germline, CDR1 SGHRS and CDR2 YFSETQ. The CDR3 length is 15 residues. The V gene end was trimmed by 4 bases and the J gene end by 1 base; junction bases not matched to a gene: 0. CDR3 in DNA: TGCGCCAGCAGCGGGACAGGGTCCTATAATTCACCCCTCCACTTT. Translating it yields CASSGTGSYNSPLHF. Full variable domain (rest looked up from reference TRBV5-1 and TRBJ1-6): KAGVTQTPRYLIKTRGQQVTLSCSPISGHRSVSWYQQTPGQGLQFLFEYFSETQRNKGNFPGRFSGRQFSNSRSEMNVSTLELGDSALYLCASSGTGSYNSPLHFGNGTRLTVT.

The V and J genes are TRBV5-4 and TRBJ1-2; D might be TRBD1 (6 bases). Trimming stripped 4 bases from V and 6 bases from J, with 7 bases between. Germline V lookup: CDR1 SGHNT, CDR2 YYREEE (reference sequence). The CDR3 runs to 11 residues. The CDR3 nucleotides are TGTGCCAGCAGCCCAGGGGATGGCTACACCTTC. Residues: CASSPGDGYTF. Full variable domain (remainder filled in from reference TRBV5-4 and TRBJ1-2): ETGVTQSPTHLIKTRGQQVTLRCSSQSGHNTVSWYQQALGQGPQFIFQYYREEENGRGNFPPRFSGLQFPNYSSELNVNALELDDSALYLCASSPGDGYTFGSGTRLTVV.

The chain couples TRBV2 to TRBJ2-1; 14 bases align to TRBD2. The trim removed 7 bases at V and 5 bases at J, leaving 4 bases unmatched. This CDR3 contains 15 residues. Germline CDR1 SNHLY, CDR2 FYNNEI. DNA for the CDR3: TGTGCCAGCACCCGACTAGCGGGGGGGGACAATGAGCAGTTCTTC. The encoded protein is CASTRLAGGDNEQFF. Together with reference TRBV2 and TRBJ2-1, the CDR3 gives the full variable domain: EPEVTQTPSHQVTQMGQEVILRCVPISNHLYFYWYRQILGQKVEFLVSFYNNEISEKSEIFDDQFSVERPDGSNFTLKIRSTKLEDSAMYFCASTRLAGGDNEQFFGPGTRLTVL.

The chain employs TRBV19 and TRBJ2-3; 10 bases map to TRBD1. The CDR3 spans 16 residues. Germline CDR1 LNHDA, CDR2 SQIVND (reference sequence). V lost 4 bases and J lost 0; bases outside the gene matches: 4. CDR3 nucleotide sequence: TGTGCCAGTAGTAGGGACAGGGGATCTAGCACAGATACGCAGTATTTT. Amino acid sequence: CASSRDRGSSTDTQYF.

The CDR3 protein is CASSSWTGLAFYGYTF. For the CDR3, the DNA is TGTGCCAGCAGTTCATGGACAGGTTTGGCGTTCTATGGCTACACCTTC. The V gene is TRBV27, the J gene TRBJ1-2; the match to TRBD1 covers 7 bases. The CDR3 is 16 residues long. V shed 4 bases and J 4 bases; nucleotides not matched to a gene: 12. The V gene's germline CDR1 is MNHEY and CDR2 SMNVEV (reference sequence).

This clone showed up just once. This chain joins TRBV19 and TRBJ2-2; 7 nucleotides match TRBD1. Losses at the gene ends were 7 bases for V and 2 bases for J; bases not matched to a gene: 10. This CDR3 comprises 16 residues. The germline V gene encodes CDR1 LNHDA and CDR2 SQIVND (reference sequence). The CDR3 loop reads CASTTPGQFNTGELFF. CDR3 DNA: TGTGCCAGTACTACTCCGGGACAGTTCAACACCGGGGAGCTGTTTTTT.

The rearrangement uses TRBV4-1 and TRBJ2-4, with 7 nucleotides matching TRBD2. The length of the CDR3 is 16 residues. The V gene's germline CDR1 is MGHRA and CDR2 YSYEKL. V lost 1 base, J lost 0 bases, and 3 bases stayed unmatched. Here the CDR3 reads CASSQVSGGAKNIQYF. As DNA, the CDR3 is TGCGCCAGCAGCCAAGTTTCGGGGGGAGCCAAAAACATTCAGTACTTC.

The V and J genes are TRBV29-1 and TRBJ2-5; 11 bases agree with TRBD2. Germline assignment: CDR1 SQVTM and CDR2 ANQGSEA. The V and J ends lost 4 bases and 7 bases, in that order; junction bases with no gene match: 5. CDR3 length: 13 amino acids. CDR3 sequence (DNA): TGCAGCGTTGGAACTAGCGGGAGAGGGACCCAGTACTTC. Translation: CSVGTSGRGTQYF.

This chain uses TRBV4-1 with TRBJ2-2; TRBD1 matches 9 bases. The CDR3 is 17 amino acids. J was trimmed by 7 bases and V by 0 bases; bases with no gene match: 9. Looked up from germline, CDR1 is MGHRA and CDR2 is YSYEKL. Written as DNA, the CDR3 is TGCGCCAGCAGCCAAGATGCCGGACAGGGGTGGAGCGGGGAGCTGTTTTTT. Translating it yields CASSQDAGQGWSGELFF.